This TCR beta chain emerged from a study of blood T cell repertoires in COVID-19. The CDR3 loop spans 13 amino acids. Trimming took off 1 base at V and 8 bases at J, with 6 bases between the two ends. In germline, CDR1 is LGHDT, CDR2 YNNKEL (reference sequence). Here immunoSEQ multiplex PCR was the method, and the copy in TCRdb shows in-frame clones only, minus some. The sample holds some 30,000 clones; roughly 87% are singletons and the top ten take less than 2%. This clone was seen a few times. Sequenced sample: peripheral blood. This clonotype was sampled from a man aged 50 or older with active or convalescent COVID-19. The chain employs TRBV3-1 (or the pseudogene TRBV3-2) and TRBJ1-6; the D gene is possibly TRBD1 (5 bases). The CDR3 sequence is CASSQAGDSPLHF. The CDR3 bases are TGTGCCAGCAGCCAAGCGGGGGATTCACCCCTCCACTTT.